The clone carrying this T cell receptor beta chain appeared once. The antigen is undetermined. These data originate in a study of CD8 T cells in Susac syndrome. The overall study: Within the group of sequenced Susac syndrome patients, about 6 had active disease and roughly eight were in remission.

RNA amounts of about 0.5 to 1 ug underwent reverse transcription with random hexamers. TCRdb analysed the immunoSEQ multiplex PCR reads with MiXCR anew, one entry per CDR3 protein. The repertoire includes some 170,000 distinct CDR3 sequences, roughly 94% of them detected once, and 0.099% sits in the top ten. Trimming left V 4 bases short and J 2 bases short, with 8 bases between. CDR3 size: 12 residues. Germline V gene lookup returns CDR1 SQVTM and CDR2 ANQGSEA. Negative isolation was used for CD8+ and CD4+ T cells and FACS enrichment for TEMRA cells. Findings and limits, study-wide: Clonal expansion was absent from the CD4+ T cell repertoires in Susac syndrome.

Sequencing was done on a sample of CD4+ T cells from PBMCs. This TCR was recovered from a human donor with Susac syndrome. The chain couples TRBV29-1 to TRBJ1-2; D gene ambiguous. The CDR3 nucleotides are TGCAGCGTTGTGAGGGTCAACTATGGCTACACCTTC. It specifies CSVVRVNYGYTF. The full variable domain, with the rest looked up from reference TRBV29-1 and TRBJ1-2, is SAVISQKPSRDICQRGTSLTIQCQVDSQVTMMFWYRQQPGQSLTLIATANQGSEATYESGFVIDKFPISRPNLTFSTLTVSNMSPEDSSIYLCSVVRVNYGYTFGSGTRLTVV.